The rows below give T cell receptor beta chains drawn from one sample of a study of T-cell reconstitution after alpha-beta-depleted transplantation in children. TCRdb reprocessed the PCR reads with MiXCR, giving one entry per CDR3 protein. The profile shows over 45,000 distinct CDR3 sequences, about 10% of them singletons. This specimen consisted of PBMCs, mostly from graft donor cells, obtained 60 days after TCRalphabeta/CD19-depleted stem cell transplant. The receptors were sampled from a male patient aged 2-15 years who had a stem cell transplant for chronic granulomatous disease, so the T cells may come from the graft donor. CDR3s leave out the opening cysteine and the closing phenylalanine or tryptophan. The order of the fields is V gene, CDR3 protein.

V: TRBV2
CDR3: ASSERREGLTDTQY

V: TRBV4-3
CDR3: ASSQDDSLSGANVLT

V: TRBV5-1
CDR3: ASSILQGAYYEQY

V: TRBV20-1
CDR3: SARDRLGAGGNQPQH

V: TRBV18
CDR3: ASSSTHEAF

V: TRBV2
CDR3: ASSELVPMKWGYT

V: TRBV4-1
CDR3: ASSQLGGVGTSGNYEQY

V: TRBV2
CDR3: ASEPTRGVSEAF

V: TRBV18
CDR3: ASSLGGGNTEAF

V: TRBV20-1
CDR3: SARRVGGGNEQF

V: TRBV5-5
CDR3: ASSFIREDSGYT

V: TRBV5-1
CDR3: ASSLAAGASEQY

V: TRBV21-1
CDR3: ASSPKISSGKETQY

V: TRBV7-6
CDR3: ASSGTLTGELF

V: TRBV27
CDR3: ASRTLAGAGEQY

V: TRBV5-5
CDR3: ASSLAWTTFSYEQY

V: TRBV6-2/TRBV6-3
CDR3: ASTHPSGRNEQF

V: TRBV7-2
CDR3: ASSLAADRTDTQY

V: TRBV15
CDR3: ATGLGAGGPDTQY

V: TRBV4-3
CDR3: ASSQDTGPQH

V: TRBV20-1
CDR3: SADASHRQETQY

V: TRBV25-1
CDR3: ASGHGLVRTDTQY

V: TRBV3-1
CDR3: ASSQDTGDTGELF

V: TRBV24-1
CDR3: ATRAGTGDNEQF

V: TRBV12-3/TRBV12-4
CDR3: ASSRAGGTYEQY

V: TRBV3-1
CDR3: ATCQVPSGSYEQY

V: TRBV3-1
CDR3: ASSPDSSYGYT

V: TRBV20-1
CDR3: SAETRRGVQAEQF

V: TRBV28
CDR3: ASSFSYRGRAYPYSNQPQH

V: TRBV2
CDR3: ASSGGGMAKNIQY